A selection of T cell receptor beta chains follows, all from one sample in a study of molecular identifiers for immune sequencing clone quantification. Each CDR3 protein is one row after TCRdb ran MiXCR on the PCR reads. This sample has roughly 50,000 distinct CDR3 sequences, with around 33% found just once. The specimen was naive CD8+ T cells from blood, with Jurkat cell RNA spiked in. These receptors all come from a human donor in good health. Some libraries in this study had Jurkat cell RNA spiked in. CDR3s include the opening cysteine and the closing phenylalanine or tryptophan. The D gene is left open where the match is weak. Not every row has a clone size; where given, it reads once, few, many or a size class.

>TRBJ1-4|TRBD1|16|TRBV7-9|few
TGTGCCAGCAGCTTCCCCGGGACAGGGACTAATGAAAAACTGTTTTTT
CASSFPGTGTNEKLFF
>TRBJ2-7|.|12|TRBV6-5|many
TGTGCCAGCAGTTACGGGGCTCTCGAGCAGTACTTC
CASSYGALEQYF
>TRBJ1-5|TRBD1|17|TRBV19|.
TGTGCCAGTAGTATAGAAGGGACAGGGGCCCTTTGGCAGCCCCAGCATTTT
CASSIEGTGALWQPQHF
>TRBJ2-3|.|15|TRBV11-2|.
TGTGCCAGCAGCTTGCAACAGGGAGGGGTTGGTACGCAGTATTTT
CASSLQQGGVGTQYF
>TRBJ2-1|TRBD2|16|TRBV27|.
TGTGCCAGCAGTTTCCTCCTACCGGGAGGGCCTAATGAGCAGTTCTTC
CASSFLLPGGPNEQFF
>TRBJ1-1|.|12|TRBV19|.
TGTGCCAGTATGTCTCCCGGGGGAGAAGCTTTCTTT
CASMSPGGEAFF
>TRBJ2-1|.|10|TRBV25-1|.
TGTGCCAGCAGTTTCAATGCGCAGTTCTTC
CASSFNAQFF
>TRBJ1-5|.|15|TRBV4-1|few
TGCGCCAGCAGCCAAGTAGCGGGTAGCAATCAGCCCCAGCATTTT
CASSQVAGSNQPQHF
>TRBJ2-7|.|18|TRBV6-5|.
TGTGCCAGCAGTTACAGGCCAGTTTGGGACCCGAGCTCCTACGAGCAGTACTTC
CASSYRPVWDPSSYEQYF
>TRBJ1-1|.|13|TRBV9|many
TGTGCCAGCAGCGTAGATCCGACTGGGGAAGCTTTCTTT
CASSVDPTGEAFF
>TRBJ2-7|.|14|TRBV20-1|few
TGCAGTGCTAGAGATCCGCAGGATTCCTACGAGCAGTACTTC
CSARDPQDSYEQYF
>TRBJ2-1|.|12|TRBV2|.
TGTGCCAGCAGTGAAGAGGGCAATGAGCAGTTCTTC
CASSEEGNEQFF
>TRBJ1-6|.|13|TRBV13|.
TGTGCCAGCAGCGAACGTCATAATTCACCCCTCCACTTT
CASSERHNSPLHF
>TRBJ2-2|.|13|TRBV12-3/TRBV12-4|few
TGTGCCAGCAGTCGATTGGGGGCCGGGGAGCTGTTTTTT
CASSRLGAGELFF
>TRBJ1-6|.|15|TRBV2|few
TGTGCCAGCAGTGAAGCCACCGCCTATAATTCACCCCTCCACTTT
CASSEATAYNSPLHF
>TRBJ2-3|.|14|TRBV7-9|many
TGTGCCAGCAGCTTAGGACCGGCTTTGGATACGCAGTATTTT
CASSLGPALDTQYF
>TRBJ2-3|.|13|TRBV20-1|many
TGCAGTGCTAGAGATTGGGCGTCAGATACGCAGTATTTT
CSARDWASDTQYF
>TRBJ2-1|.|11|TRBV14|.
TGTGCCAGCAGCCAATGGAATGAGCAGTTCTTC
CASSQWNEQFF
>TRBJ2-4|.|16|TRBV3-1|few
TGTGCCAGCAGCCAAGATCAAAGGTTAGCCAAAAACATTCAGTACTTC
CASSQDQRLAKNIQYF
>TRBJ2-7|.|16|TRBV7-9|many
TGTGCCAGCAGCTTAGGACGGGGATCCCTACGGTACGAGCAGTACTTC
CASSLGRGSLRYEQYF
>TRBJ1-2|.|13|TRBV27|.
TGTGCCAGCAGCCCCTGGGGGTTGGGCGGCTACACCTTC
CASSPWGLGGYTF
>TRBJ1-4|.|14|TRBV27|few
TGTGCCAGCAGTGCTTGGGTCCGCGGGGAAAAACTGTTTTTT
CASSAWVRGEKLFF
>TRBJ1-5|TRBD1|15|TRBV28|many
TGTGCCAGCAGTTTATTAAACAGGGGGAAGCAGCCCCAGCATTTT
CASSLLNRGKQPQHF
>TRBJ2-3|TRBD1|12|TRBV12-3/TRBV12-4|.
TGTCCACAGGGGGGAAGCACAGATACGCAGTATTTT
CPQGGSTDTQYF
>TRBJ2-3|TRBD1|15|TRBV7-6|many
TGTGCCAGCAGCTCCGGACAGGGGGCTACAGATACGCAGTATTTT
CASSSGQGATDTQYF
>TRBJ2-7|.|14|TRBV5-5|many
TGTGCCAGCAGCATCGACAGCTTCTCCTACGAGCAGTACTTC
CASSIDSFSYEQYF
>TRBJ2-7|.|12|TRBV12-3/TRBV12-4|many
TGTGCCAGCAGTCTAGGGAGGTACGAGCAGTACTTC
CASSLGRYEQYF
>TRBJ1-5|.|13|TRBV27|many
TGTGCCAGCAGTTTAGTGGGGTATCAGCCCCAGCATTTT
CASSLVGYQPQHF
>TRBJ2-1|.|16|TRBV6-5|.
TGTGCCAGCAGATCACCCCTCCTAAGCTCCTACAATGAGCAGATCTTC
CASRSPLLSSYNEQIF
>TRBJ1-1|.|11|TRBV28|few
TGTGCCAGCAGGTGGAACGCTGAAGCTTTCTTT
CASRWNAEAFF
>TRBJ2-3|.|11|TRBV4-2|many
TGTGCCAGCAGCCAAGGGGTAACGCAGTATTTT
CASSQGVTQYF
>TRBJ1-2|TRBD1|15|TRBV7-9|few
TGTGCCAGCAGCCGCGGACAGGATCCTAACTATGGCTACACCTTC
CASSRGQDPNYGYTF
>TRBJ2-7|TRBD2|15|TRBV11-2|.
TGTGCCAGCAGCTTAGTGTCGGGACTAGCTTGCGAGCAGTACTTC
CASSLVSGLACEQYF
>TRBJ1-5|.|14|TRBV12-3/TRBV12-4|.
TGTGCCAGCAGTTCCCCGAAAAGCAATCAGCCCCAGCATTTT
CASSSPKSNQPQHF
>TRBJ2-7|.|14|TRBV10-3|few
TGTGCCATCAGTCCCCTTCATTACTACTACGAGCAGTACTTC
CAISPLHYYYEQYF
>TRBJ2-5|TRBD2|17|TRBV2|.
TGTGCCAGCAGTGAACCCCTTCTAGCGGGAGTACAGGAGACCCAGTACTTC
CASSEPLLAGVQETQYF
>TRBJ2-5|TRBD2|15|TRBV5-6|few
TGTGCCAGCAGCTTTGTAGGGAGGGCCCAAGAGACCCAGTACTTC
CASSFVGRAQETQYF
>TRBJ2-7|TRBD2|15|TRBV28|.
TGTGCCAGCAGTGCCCGGCCTAGCGGGACCTACGAGCAGTACTTC
CASSARPSGTYEQYF
>TRBJ1-1|.|17|TRBV13|.
TGTGCCAGCAGCTCCTACAGACTTGAACACATGAACACTGAAGCTTTCTTT
CASSSYRLEHMNTEAFF
>TRBJ2-3|.|16|TRBV6-5|.
TGTGCCAGCAGTTTCTCGCCTGGATCTAGCACAGATACGCAGTATTTT
CASSFSPGSSTDTQYF
>TRBJ1-5|.|15|TRBV7-6|many
TGTGCCAGCAGCTTATACGAAGGAAGCAATCAGCCCCAGCATTTT
CASSLYEGSNQPQHF
>TRBJ2-5|.|14|TRBV28|many
TGTGCCAGCAGTTCCCCAAGAATCCGCCGGGCCCAGTACTTC
CASSSPRIRRAQYF